This TCR beta chain was profiled in a study of PD-1 blockade in classical Hodgkin lymphoma. Findings and limits, study-wide: Diversity similar to that of newly diagnosed patients was seen at baseline in complete responders.

TCRdb keeps only in-frame clones here, not all; method: immunoSEQ multiplex PCR. Here the sample spans 30,000 to 35,000 clones, 80% to 95% being singletons. A note on this clone: Antigen specificity is unknown.

The length of the CDR3 is 13 residues. Autologous stem cell transplantation was followed by relapse in every patient, and brentuximab vedotin exposure varied. Investigators isolated CD4+ T cells from thawed PBMCs through magnetic negative selection. J is TRBJ2-7 and V is TRBV12-2; the table's D call, TRBD2, has no DNA check behind it. TRBV12-2 is tagged as a pseudogene. Specimen: CD4+ T cells from blood, collected at baseline. The TCR comes from a human donor with classical Hodgkin lymphoma. The CDR3 region is CASRPVNYYEQYF. The CDR3 DNA is TGTGCAAGTCGCCCCGTTAATTACTACGAGCAGTACTTC.